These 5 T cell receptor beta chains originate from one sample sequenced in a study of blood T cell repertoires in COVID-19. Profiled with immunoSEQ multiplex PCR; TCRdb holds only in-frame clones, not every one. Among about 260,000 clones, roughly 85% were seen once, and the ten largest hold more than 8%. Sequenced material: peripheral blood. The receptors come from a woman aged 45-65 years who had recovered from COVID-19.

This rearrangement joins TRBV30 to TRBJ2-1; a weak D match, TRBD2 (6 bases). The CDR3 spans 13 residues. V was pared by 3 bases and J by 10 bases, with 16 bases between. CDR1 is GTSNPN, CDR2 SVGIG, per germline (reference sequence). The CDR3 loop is CAWRRSGLTEQFF. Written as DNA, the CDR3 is TGTGCCTGGAGGAGATCGGGACTCACGGAGCAGTTCTTC.

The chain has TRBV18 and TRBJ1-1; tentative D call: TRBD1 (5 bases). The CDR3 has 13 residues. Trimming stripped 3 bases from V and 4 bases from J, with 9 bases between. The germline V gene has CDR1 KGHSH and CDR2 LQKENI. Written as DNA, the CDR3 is TGTGCCAGCTCACCGGGACTGATCACTGAAGCTTTCTTT. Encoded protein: CASSPGLITEAFF.

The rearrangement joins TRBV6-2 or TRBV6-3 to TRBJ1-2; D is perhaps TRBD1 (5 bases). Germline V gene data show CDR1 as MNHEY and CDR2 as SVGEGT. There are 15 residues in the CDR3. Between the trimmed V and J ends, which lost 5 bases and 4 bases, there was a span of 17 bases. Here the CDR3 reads CASSQTSGLAYGYTF. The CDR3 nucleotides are TGTGCCAGCAGTCAGACATCAGGGCTTGCCTATGGCTACACCTTC.

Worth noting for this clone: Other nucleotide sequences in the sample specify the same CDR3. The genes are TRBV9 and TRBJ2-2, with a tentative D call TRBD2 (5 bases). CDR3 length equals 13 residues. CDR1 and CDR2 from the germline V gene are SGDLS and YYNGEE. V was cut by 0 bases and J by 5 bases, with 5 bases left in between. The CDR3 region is CASSVAGTGELFF. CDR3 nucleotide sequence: TGTGCCAGCAGCGTAGCGGGGACCGGGGAGCTGTTTTTT.

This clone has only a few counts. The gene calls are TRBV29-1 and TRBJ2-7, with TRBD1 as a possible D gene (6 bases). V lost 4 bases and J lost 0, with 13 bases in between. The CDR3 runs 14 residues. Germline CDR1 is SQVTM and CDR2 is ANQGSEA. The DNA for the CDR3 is TGCAGCGTTGCCAGGACAGACTTCTCCTACGAGCAGTACTTC. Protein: CSVARTDFSYEQYF.